These 18 T cell receptor beta chains share one sample of origin, sequenced in a study of Graves' ophthalmopathy and Graves' hyperthyroidism. RNA transcripts were the template, and TCR beta CDR3 regions were amplified from them. Scientists carried out first-round RT-PCR using HTBI primers and then a second-round multiplex PCR. TCRdb ran MiXCR on the multiplex PCR reads and lists one entry per CDR3 protein. This table has approximately 700,000 distinct CDR3 sequences, about two fifths appearing once. The sequenced sample consisted of peripheral blood. These receptors all stem from an adult man with Graves' ophthalmopathy.

Turning to this clonotype: The CDR3 does not close with the conserved phenylalanine or tryptophan, likely indicating a read error. This chain uses TRBV20-1 with TRBJ1-2, with TRBD1 identical over 7 bases. The CDR3 has 13 residues. Germline CDR1 is DFQATT and CDR2 is SNEGSKA (reference sequence). Trimming took 1 base from V and 7 from J; bases not matched to a gene: 6. This chain's CDR3 is CSARGGQGGGYTL. The CDR3 region has the DNA TGCAGTGCTAGAGGGGGGCAGGGGGGTGGCTACACCCTC.

This chain joins TRBV6-6 and TRBJ1-1; 8 positions match TRBD1. V lost 5 bases and J lost 14; bases outside the gene matches: 4. Germline V gene lookup returns CDR1 MNHNY and CDR2 SVGAGI (reference sequence). The CDR3 contains 10 residues. CDR3 nucleotide sequence: TGTGCCAGCAGTGGGGACAGGCCCTTCTTT. Its protein product is CASSGDRPFF.

The chain links TRBV2 to TRBJ2-6; the D call may be TRBD1 or TRBD2 (6 bases each). The CDR3 loop spans 15 amino acids. Germline lookup yields CDR1 SNHLY and CDR2 FYNNEI. Trimming shortened V by 4 bases and J by 4 bases, and 11 bases separated the two germline ends. The CDR3 loop is CASSGGAGGANVLTF. CDR3 coding DNA: TGTGCCAGCAGTGGGGGGGCTGGAGGGGCCAACGTCCTGACTTTC.

In this sample, this clonotype turned up a few times. The chain combines TRBV7-9 with TRBJ2-2; the D call may be TRBD1 or TRBD2 (5 bases each). CDR1 is SEHNR and CDR2 is FQNEAQ in the germline V gene (reference sequence). The CDR3 extends over 16 amino acids. V was pared by 1 base and J by 2 bases, with 11 bases between. CDR3 nucleotide sequence: TGTGCCAGCAGCTTAGTTGGGGGTATAAACACCGGGGAGCTGTTTTTT. Protein: CASSLVGGINTGELFF.

V usage is TRBV9 and J usage is TRBJ2-3; perhaps D is TRBD1 or TRBD2 (5 bases each). V lost 2 bases to trimming and J lost 6 bases, with 13 bases between them. The CDR3 length is 14 residues. Per germline, CDR1 SGDLS and CDR2 YYNGEE. This CDR3 reads CASSVGRSKDTQYF. The CDR3 DNA follows: TGTGCCAGCAGCGTGGGACGTTCCAAGGATACGCAGTATTTT.

This clonotype was seen more than once but under ten times. CDR3 residues: CASSLAYLENYEQYF. The CDR3 DNA reads TGTGCCAGCAGCTTAGCTTACCTCGAGAACTACGAGCAGTACTTC. The chain joins TRBV7-2 to TRBJ2-7; D unresolved. Germline loops: CDR1 SGHTA, CDR2 FQGNSA. Trimming took 0 bases from V and 3 from J, leaving 12 bases between them. The CDR3 consists of 15 residues.

This clonotype came up once. The chain couples TRBV20-1 to TRBJ2-7; TRBD1 agrees at 9 bases. The CDR3 is made up of 17 amino acids. CDR1 is DFQATT, CDR2 SNEGSKA, per germline (reference sequence). J was trimmed by 0 bases and V by 0 bases; bases with no gene match: 9. The CDR3 region is CSARDRDRDTSSYEQYF. The CDR3 DNA reads TGCAGTGCTAGAGATCGGGACAGGGACACTTCCTCCTACGAGCAGTACTTC.

The chain recombines TRBV7-9 with TRBJ1-2; D call uncertain. V was pared by 8 bases and J by 3 bases, with 28 bases between. The V gene's germline CDR1 is SEHNR and CDR2 FQNEAQ (reference sequence). CDR3 size: 18 residues. CDR3 bases: TGTGCCAGCTCACCGCAACCCTCCGGGGTCCCTCTTGACTATGGCTACACCTTC. Translated: CASSPQPSGVPLDYGYTF. The whole variable domain, filled in from reference TRBV7-9 and TRBJ1-2, reads DTGVSQNPRHKITKRGQNVTFRCDPISEHNRLYWYRQTLGQGPEFLTYFQNEAQLEKSRLLSDRFSAERPKGSFSTLEIQRTEQGDSAMYLCASSPQPSGVPLDYGYTFGSGTRLTVV.

This chain uses TRBV19 with TRBJ2-7, with 12 bases that match TRBD2. The J segment lost 2 bases and the V segment lost 4 bases, leaving 9 bases of the junction unmatched. The CDR3 sequence is 17 residues long. Germline V gene data show CDR1 as LNHDA and CDR2 as SQIVND (reference sequence). The CDR3 region is CASSSLRTSGRTYEQYF. The DNA for the CDR3 is TGTGCCAGTAGTAGCCTCAGAACTAGCGGGAGGACCTACGAGCAGTACTTC.

The V and J genes are TRBV19 and TRBJ1-2; D is possibly TRBD1 (5 bases). Germline loops: CDR1 LNHDA, CDR2 SQIVND (reference sequence). The V and J ends lost 8 bases and 3 bases respectively, with 13 bases between them. This CDR3 contains 13 residues. CDR3 in DNA: TGTGCCAGTCTTGAACAGGCCCACTATGGCTACACCTTC. The encoded protein is CASLEQAHYGYTF.

On this clonotype: This may be a read error: a much more frequent sequence differs by one nucleotide. This chain joins TRBV2 and TRBJ1-1; 10 nucleotides match TRBD1. The length of the CDR3 is 15 residues. The V gene's germline CDR1 is SNHLY and CDR2 FYNNEI. Unmatched junction bases numbered 9, after V lost 6 bases and J lost 5 bases. The CDR3 region is CASSGGTGVGTEAFF. CDR3 sequence (DNA): TGTGCCAGCAGCGGCGGGACAGGGGTTGGAACTGAAGCTTTCTTT.

This clonotype appeared a few times. The CDR3 bases are TGTGCCAGCTCCCGGGGGTCGGAAAGCTCCTACGAGCAGTACTTC. Residues: CASSRGSESSYEQYF. The genes are TRBV6-5 and TRBJ2-7; perhaps TRBD2 as D (6 bases). The V end lost 8 bases, the J end lost 0 bases, and 17 bases lay between the germline ends. This CDR3 spans 15 amino acids. Germline loops: CDR1 MNHEY, CDR2 SVGAGI.

The chain employs TRBV7-3 and TRBJ2-5; D not resolved. The J call may be in error: the DNA end matches TRBJ2-7 better. This CDR3 is built from 12 residues. Germline V gene lookup returns CDR1 SGHTA and CDR2 FQGTGA. The CDR3, as DNA: TGTGCCTGGACGTCGCTTTCCTACGAGCAGTACTTC. Translated: CAWTSLSYEQYF.

This rearrangement joins TRBV19 to TRBJ1-2, with a possible D match to TRBD1 (6 bases). V was shortened by 3 bases and J by 4 bases, with 15 bases between the two germline ends. This CDR3 spans 15 amino acids. Germline V gene data show CDR1 as LNHDA and CDR2 as SQIVND (reference sequence). CDR3 loop: CASSIDGQPSYGYTF. The DNA for the CDR3 is TGTGCCAGTAGTATTGACGGACAGCCCAGCTATGGCTACACCTTC.

Notes on this clonotype: The junction departs from germline at one end; a sequencing error may be responsible. The chain combines TRBV5-1 with TRBJ2-7, with TRBD2 matching 8 bases. Germline V gene sequence: CDR1 SGHRS, CDR2 YFSETQ. The CDR3 consists of 15 residues. DNA for the CDR3: TGCGCCAGCAGCTTGGGACGGACTAGCTCCTACGGGCAGTACTTC. Protein product: CASSLGRTSSYGQYF.

This clonotype appeared many times. This chain connects TRBV11-2 to TRBJ1-4; maybe TRBD1 (5 bases). From germline, CDR1 is SGHAT and CDR2 FQNNGV. The V end lost 8 bases, the J end lost 2 bases, and 9 bases lay between the germline ends. The CDR3 length is 13 residues. The CDR3 here is CASGGRTNEKLFF. DNA for the CDR3: TGTGCCAGCGGGGGAAGGACTAATGAAAAACTGTTTTTT.

Ten or more counts support this clonotype. The rearrangement joins TRBV7-2 to TRBJ2-2, with D tentatively TRBD1 (6 bases). Per germline, CDR1 SGHTA and CDR2 FQGNSA. V lost 1 base and J 1 base, leaving 10 bases between the germline ends. The CDR3 extends over 16 amino acids. CDR3 bases: TGTGCCAGCAGCTTAGATGGGACACGGAACACCGGGGAGCTGTTTTTT. Protein product: CASSLDGTRNTGELFF.

V gene TRBV29-1 combines with J gene TRBJ1-2, with D possibly TRBD1 on 5 matching bases. Trimming removed 8 bases from V and 2 bases from J, with 15 bases in between. The germline CDR1 and CDR2 sequences are SQVTM and ANQGSEA. This CDR3 comprises 13 residues. CDR3 in DNA: TGCAGCAGTTTGGGCAGGGTGAACTATGGCTACACCTTC. Protein sequence: CSSLGRVNYGYTF. The full variable domain, in which reference TRBV29-1 and TRBJ1-2 provide the parts outside the CDR3, is SAVISQKPSRDICQRGTSLTIQCQVDSQVTMMFWYRQQPGQSLTLIATANQGSEATYESGFVIDKFPISRPNLTFSTLTVSNMSPEDSSIYLCSSLGRVNYGYTFGSGTRLTVV.